This T cell receptor beta chain was observed in a study of shared clonotypes between healthy human individuals. Clones were sequenced by immunoSEQ multiplex PCR, and TCRdb holds only the in-frame ones, with some missing. The sample consists of about 530,000 clones, 96% of them appearing once. The germline V and J ends were trimmed by 5 bases and 0 bases, with 17 bases remaining between them. This CDR3 has 16 amino acids. Germline loops: CDR1 LNHDA, CDR2 SQIVND (reference sequence). The chain joins TRBV19 to TRBJ2-7; D gene ambiguous. The TCR was taken from a woman aged 25-40 years in good health. The specimen was naive CD4+ T cells sorted from blood. Subset reported: CD45RA+ positively selected. CDR3 protein: CASSFSASSISYEQYF. The CDR3, as DNA: TGTGCCAGTAGTTTCTCCGCCTCCTCCATCTCCTACGAGCAGTACTTC.